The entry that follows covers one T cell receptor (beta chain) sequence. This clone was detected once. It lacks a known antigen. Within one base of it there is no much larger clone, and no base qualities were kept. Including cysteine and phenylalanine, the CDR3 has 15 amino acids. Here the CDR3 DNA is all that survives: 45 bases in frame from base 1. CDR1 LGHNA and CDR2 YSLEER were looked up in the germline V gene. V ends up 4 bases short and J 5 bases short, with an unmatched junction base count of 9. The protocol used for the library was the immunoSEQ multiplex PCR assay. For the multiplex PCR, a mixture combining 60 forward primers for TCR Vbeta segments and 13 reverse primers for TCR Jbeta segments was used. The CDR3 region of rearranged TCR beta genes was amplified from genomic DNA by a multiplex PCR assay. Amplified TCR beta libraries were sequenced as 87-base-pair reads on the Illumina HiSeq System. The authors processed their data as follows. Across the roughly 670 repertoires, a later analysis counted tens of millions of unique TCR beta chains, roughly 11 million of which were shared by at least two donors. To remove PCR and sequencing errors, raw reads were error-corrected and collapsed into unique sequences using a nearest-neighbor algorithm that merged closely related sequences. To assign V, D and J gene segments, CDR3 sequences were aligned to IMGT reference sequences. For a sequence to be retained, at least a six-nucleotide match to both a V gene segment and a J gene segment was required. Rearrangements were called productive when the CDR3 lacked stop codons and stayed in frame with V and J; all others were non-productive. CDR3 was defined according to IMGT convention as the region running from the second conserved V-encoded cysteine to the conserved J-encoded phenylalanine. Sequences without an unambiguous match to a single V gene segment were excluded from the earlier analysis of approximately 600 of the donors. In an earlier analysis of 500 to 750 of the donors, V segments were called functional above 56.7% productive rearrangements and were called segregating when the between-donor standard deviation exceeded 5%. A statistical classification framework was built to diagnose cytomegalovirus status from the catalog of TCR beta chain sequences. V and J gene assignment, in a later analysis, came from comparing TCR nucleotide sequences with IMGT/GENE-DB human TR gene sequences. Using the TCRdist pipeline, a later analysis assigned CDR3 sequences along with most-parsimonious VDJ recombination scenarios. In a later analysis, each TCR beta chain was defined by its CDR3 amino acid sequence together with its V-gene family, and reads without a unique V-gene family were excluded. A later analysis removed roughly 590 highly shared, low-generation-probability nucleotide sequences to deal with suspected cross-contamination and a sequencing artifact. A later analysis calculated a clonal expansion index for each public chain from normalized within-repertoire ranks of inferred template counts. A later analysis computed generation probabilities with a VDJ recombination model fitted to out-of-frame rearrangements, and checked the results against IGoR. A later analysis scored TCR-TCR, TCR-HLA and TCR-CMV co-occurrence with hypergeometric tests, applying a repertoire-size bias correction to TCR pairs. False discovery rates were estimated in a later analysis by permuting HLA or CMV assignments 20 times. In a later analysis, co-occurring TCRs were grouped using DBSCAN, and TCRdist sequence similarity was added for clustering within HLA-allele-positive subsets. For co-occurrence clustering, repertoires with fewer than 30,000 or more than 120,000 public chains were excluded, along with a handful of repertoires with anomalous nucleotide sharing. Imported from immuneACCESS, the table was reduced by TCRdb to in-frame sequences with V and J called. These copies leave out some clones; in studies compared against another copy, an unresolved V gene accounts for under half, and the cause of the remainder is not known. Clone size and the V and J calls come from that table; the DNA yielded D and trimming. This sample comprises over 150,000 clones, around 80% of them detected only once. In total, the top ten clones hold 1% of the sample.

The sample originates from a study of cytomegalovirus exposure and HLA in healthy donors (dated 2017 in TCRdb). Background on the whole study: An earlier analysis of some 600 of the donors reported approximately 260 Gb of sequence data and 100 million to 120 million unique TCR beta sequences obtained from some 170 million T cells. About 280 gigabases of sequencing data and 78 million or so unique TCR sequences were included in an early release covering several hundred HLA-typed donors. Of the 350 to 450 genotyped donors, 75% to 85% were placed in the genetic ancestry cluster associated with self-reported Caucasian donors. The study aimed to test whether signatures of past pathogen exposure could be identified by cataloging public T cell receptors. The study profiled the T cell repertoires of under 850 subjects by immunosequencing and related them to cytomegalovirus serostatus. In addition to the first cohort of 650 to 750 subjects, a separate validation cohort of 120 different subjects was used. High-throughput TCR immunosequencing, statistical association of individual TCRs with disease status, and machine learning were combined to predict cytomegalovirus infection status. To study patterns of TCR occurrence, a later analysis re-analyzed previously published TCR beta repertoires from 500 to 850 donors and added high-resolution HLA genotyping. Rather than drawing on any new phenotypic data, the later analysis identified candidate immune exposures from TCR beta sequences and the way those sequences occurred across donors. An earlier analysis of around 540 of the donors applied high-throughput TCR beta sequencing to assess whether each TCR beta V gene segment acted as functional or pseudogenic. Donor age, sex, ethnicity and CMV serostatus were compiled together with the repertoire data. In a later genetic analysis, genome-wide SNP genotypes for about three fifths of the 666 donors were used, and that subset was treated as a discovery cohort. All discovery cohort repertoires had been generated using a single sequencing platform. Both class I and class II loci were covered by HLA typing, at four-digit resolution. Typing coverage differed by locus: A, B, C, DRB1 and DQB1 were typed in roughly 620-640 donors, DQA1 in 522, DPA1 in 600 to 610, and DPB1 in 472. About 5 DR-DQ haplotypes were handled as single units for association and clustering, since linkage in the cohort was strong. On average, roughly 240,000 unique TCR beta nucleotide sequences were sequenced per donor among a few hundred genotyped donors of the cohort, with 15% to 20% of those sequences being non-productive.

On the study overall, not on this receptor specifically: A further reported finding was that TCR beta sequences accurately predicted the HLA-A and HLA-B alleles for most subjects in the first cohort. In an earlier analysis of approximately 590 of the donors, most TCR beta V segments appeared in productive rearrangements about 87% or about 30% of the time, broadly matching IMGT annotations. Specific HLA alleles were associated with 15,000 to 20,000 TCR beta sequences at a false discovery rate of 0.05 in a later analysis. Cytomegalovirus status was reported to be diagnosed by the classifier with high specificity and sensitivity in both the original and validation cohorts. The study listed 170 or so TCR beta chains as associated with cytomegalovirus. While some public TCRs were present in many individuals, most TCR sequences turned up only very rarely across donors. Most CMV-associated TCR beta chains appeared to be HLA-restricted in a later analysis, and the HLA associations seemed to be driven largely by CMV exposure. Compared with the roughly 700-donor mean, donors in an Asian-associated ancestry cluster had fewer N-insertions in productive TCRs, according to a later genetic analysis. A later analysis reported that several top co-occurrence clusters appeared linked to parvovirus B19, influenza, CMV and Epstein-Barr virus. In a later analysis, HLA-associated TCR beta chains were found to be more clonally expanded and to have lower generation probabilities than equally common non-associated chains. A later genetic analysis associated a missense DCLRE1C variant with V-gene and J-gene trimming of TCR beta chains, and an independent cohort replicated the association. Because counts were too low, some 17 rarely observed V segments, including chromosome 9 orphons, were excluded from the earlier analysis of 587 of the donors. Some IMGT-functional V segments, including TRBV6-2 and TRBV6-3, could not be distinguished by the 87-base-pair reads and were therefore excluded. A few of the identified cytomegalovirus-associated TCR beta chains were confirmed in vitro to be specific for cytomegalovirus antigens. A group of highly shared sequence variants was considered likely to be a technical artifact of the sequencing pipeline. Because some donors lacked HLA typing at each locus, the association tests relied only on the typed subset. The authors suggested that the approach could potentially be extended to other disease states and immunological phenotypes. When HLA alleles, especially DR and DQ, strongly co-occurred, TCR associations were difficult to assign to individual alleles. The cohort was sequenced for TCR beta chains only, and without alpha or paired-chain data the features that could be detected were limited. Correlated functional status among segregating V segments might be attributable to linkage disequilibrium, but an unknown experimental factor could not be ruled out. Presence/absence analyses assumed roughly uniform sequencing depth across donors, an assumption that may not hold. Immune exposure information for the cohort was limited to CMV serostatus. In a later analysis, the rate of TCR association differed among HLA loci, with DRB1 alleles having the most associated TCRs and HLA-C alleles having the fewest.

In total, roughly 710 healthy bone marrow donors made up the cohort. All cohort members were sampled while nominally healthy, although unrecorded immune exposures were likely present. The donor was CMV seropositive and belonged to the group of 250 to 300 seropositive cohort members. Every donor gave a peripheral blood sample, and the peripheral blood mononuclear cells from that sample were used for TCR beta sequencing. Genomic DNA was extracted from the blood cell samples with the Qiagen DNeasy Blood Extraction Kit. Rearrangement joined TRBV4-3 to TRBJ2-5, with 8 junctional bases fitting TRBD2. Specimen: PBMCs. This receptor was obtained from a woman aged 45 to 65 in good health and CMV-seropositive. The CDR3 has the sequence CASSLSGGQGETQYF. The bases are TGCGCCAGCAGCCTAAGCGGGGGCCAGGGGGAGACCCAGTACTTC.